The present entry profiles one T cell receptor (beta chain) with its context. This sample was included in a study of T cell changes during pregnancy in multiple sclerosis. Clones were read by immunoSEQ multiplex PCR, and TCRdb kept only the in-frame ones, dropping some. The sample yields around 57,000 clones, 92% seen once. This CDR3 has 14 amino acids. V shed 1 base and J shed 4 bases, with 10 bases lying between them. Germline CDR1 and CDR2: MGHDK and SYGVNS. The chain has TRBV25-1 and TRBJ1-2; D remains ambiguous. The TCR comes from a female donor in good health, enrolled as a control in a pregnancy study. Sequencing was performed on CD4+ T cells from peripheral blood mononuclear cells, taken after pregnancy. The CDR3 region is CASSESGRFYGYTF. The DNA for the CDR3 is TGTGCCAGCAGTGAATCAGGCAGGTTCTATGGCTACACCTTC.